This T cell receptor (beta chain) originates from a study of cytomegalovirus exposure and HLA in healthy donors. 13 Jbeta primers and 60 Vbeta primers were used for the PCR. The protocol was immunoSEQ multiplex PCR, while the TCRdb copy is restricted to in-frame clones and leaves out a portion. The sample has approximately 42,000 clones; more than 65% are singletons. The CDR3 sequence is 15 residues long. Per germline, CDR1 MDHEN and CDR2 SYDVKM. V dropped 4 bases and J dropped 6; count of bases not matched to a gene: 6. The chain recombines TRBV28 with TRBJ1-4; the match to TRBD1 covers 9 bases. This receptor was identified in a man aged 50-60 years in good health and CMV-seronegative. The sequenced sample was PBMCs. CDR3 coding DNA: TGTGCCAGCAGTTACCCGACAGGGGGTCATGAAAAACTGTTTTTT. Translated, it gives CASSYPTGGHEKLFF.